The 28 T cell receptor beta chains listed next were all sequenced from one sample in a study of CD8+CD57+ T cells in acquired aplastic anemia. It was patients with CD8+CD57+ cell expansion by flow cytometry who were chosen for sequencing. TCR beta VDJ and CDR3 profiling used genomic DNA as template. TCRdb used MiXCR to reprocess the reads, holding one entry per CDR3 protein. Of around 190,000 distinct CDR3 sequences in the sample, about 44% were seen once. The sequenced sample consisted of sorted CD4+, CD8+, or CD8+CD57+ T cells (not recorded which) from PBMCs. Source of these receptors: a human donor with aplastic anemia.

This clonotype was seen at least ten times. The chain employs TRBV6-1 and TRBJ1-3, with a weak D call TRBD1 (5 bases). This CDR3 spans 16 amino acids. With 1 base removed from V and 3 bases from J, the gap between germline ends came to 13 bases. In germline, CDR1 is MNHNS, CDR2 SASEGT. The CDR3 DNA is TGTGCCAGCAGTGAAGGATGGGCAGGGAATGGAAACACCATATATTTT. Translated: CASSEGWAGNGNTIYF.

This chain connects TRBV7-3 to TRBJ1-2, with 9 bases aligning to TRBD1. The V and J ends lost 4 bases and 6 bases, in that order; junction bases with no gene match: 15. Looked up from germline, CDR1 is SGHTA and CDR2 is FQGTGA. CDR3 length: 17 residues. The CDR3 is CASSSTGPGQGEDGYTF. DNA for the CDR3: TGTGCCAGCAGCTCCACGGGACCGGGACAGGGAGAGGATGGCTACACCTTC.

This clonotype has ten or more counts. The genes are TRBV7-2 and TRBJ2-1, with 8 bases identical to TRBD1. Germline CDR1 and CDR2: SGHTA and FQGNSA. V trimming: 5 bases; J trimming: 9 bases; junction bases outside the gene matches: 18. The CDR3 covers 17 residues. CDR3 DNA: TGTGCCAGCAGCAAAGTACAGGGGGGAGGCTTAGGGGGTGAGCAGTTCTTC. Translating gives CASSKVQGGGLGGEQFF.

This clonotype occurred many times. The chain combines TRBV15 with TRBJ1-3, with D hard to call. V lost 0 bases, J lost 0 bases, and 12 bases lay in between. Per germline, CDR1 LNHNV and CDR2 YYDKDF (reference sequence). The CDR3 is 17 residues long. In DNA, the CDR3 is TGTGCCACCAGCAGAGATCCTACGAGTAACTCTGGAAACACCATATATTTT. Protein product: CATSRDPTSNSGNTIYF.

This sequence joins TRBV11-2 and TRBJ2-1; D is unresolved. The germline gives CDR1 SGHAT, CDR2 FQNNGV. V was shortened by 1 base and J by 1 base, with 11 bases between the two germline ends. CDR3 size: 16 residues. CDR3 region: CASSLGIGISYNEQFF. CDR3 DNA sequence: TGTGCCAGCAGCTTAGGAATAGGGATATCCTACAATGAGCAGTTCTTC.

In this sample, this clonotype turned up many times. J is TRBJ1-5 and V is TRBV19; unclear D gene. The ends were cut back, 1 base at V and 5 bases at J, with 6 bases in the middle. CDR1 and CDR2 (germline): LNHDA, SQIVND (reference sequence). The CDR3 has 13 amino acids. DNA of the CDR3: TGTGCCAGTAGTATAGGTGATCATCAGCCCCAGCATTTT. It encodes CASSIGDHQPQHF.

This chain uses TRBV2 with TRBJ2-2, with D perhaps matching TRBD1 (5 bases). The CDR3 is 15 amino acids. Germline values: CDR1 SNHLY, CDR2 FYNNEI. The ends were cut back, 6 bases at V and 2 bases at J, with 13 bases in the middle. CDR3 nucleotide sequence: TGTGCCAGCAGGTCACAGGCCCGAAACACCGGGGAGCTGTTTTTT. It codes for CASRSQARNTGELFF.

This CDR3 is CASSGPSHGYTF. The CDR3 DNA is TGTGCCAGCAGTGGCCCTTCCCATGGCTACACCTTC. This chain uses TRBV9 with TRBJ1-2; no firm D call. The CDR3 extends over 12 amino acids. Germline CDR1 reads SGDLS; CDR2 reads YYNGEE. The V and J ends lost 5 bases and 6 bases respectively, with 11 bases between them. Looking up the rest from reference TRBV9 and TRBJ1-2 gives the full variable domain: DSGVTQTPKHLITATGQRVTLRCSPRSGDLSVYWYQQSLDQGLQFLIQYYNGEERAKGNILERFSAQQFPDLHSELNLSSLELGDSALYFCASSGPSHGYTFGSGTRLTVV.

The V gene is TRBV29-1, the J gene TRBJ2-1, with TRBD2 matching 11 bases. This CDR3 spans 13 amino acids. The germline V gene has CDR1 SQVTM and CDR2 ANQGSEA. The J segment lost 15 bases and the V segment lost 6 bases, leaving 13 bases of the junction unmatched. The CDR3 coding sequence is TGCAGCGTCGAGGGACTAGCGGACCCCGGGGCGTTCTTC. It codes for CSVEGLADPGAFF.

CDR3: CASSERSGGTRQGGIRETQYF. CDR3 DNA sequence: TGTGCCAGCAGTGAAAGGAGTGGGGGGACTCGACAGGGAGGAATTCGAGAGACCCAGTACTTC. This chain joins TRBV6-1 and TRBJ2-5; tentatively, D is TRBD1 (7 bases). CDR1 MNHNS and CDR2 SASEGT come from the germline V gene. The CDR3 contains 21 residues. Between the trimmed V and J ends, which lost 2 bases and 4 bases, there was a span of 32 bases.

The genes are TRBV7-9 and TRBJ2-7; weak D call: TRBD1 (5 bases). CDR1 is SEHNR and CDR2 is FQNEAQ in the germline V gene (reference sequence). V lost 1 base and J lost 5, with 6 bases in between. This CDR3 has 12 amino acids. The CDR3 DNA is TGTGCCAGCAGCTTAGACAGGCACGAGCAGTACTTC. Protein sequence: CASSLDRHEQYF. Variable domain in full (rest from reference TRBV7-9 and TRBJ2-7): DTGVSQNPRHKITKRGQNVTFRCDPISEHNRLYWYRQTLGQGPEFLTYFQNEAQLEKSRLLSDRFSAERPKGSFSTLEIQRTEQGDSAMYLCASSLDRHEQYFGPGTRLTVT.

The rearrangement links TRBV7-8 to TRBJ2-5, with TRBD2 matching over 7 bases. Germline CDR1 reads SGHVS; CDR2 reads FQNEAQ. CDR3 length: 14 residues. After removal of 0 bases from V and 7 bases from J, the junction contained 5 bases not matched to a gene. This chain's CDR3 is CASSLAGGSLTQYF. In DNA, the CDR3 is TGTGCCAGCAGCTTAGCGGGGGGGTCCTTGACCCAGTACTTC.

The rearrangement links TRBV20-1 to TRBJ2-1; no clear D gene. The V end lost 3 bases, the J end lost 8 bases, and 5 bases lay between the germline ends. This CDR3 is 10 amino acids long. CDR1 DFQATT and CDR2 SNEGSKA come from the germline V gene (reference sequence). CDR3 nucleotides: TGCAGTGCTAGTCTCCATGAGCAGTTCTTC. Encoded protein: CSASLHEQFF.

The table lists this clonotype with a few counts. CDR3 nucleotide sequence: TGCAGCGTCGGGACAGGGGTCTACGAGCAGTACTTC. Residues: CSVGTGVYEQYF. The chain is built from TRBV29-1 and TRBJ2-7; 10 bases are a match to TRBD1. Unmatched junction bases numbered 2, after V lost 6 bases and J lost 3 bases. This CDR3 region has 12 residues. From germline, CDR1 is SQVTM and CDR2 ANQGSEA.

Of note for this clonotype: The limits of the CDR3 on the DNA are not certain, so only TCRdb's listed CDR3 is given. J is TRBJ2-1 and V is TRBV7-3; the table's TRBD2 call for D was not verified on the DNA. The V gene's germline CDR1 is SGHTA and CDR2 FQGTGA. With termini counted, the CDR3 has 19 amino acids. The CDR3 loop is CASSIYLCGAGGLANEQFF.

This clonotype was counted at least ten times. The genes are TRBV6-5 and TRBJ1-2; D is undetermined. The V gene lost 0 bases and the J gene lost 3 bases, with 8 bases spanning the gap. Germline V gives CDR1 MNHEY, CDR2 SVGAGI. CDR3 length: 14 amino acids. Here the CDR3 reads CASSYSLRDYGYTF. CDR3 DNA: TGTGCCAGCAGTTACTCATTGAGGGACTATGGCTACACCTTC.

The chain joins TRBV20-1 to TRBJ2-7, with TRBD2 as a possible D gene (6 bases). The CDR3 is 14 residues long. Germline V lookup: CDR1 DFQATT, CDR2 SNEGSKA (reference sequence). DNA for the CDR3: TGCAGCGCCCAGAGCGGGTACCGATCCTACGAGCAGTACTTC. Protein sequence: CSAQSGYRSYEQYF.

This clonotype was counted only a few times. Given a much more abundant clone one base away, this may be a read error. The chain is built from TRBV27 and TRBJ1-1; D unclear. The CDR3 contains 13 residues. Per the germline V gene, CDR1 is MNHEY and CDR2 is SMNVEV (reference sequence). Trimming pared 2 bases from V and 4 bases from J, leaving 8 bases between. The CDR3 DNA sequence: TGTGCCAGCAGTTTACGAGGGAGCACTGAAGCTTTCTTT. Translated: CASSLRGSTEAFF.

Here the CDR3 DNA reads TGTGCCTGGAGTGTAGGGCGGGGGGAGCTGTTTTTT. Translated: CAWSVGRGELFF. The genes are TRBV30 and TRBJ2-2; D call uncertain. The CDR3 covers 12 residues. Per germline, CDR1 GTSNPN and CDR2 SVGIG (reference sequence). Trimming left V 0 bases short and J 8 bases short, with 7 bases between.

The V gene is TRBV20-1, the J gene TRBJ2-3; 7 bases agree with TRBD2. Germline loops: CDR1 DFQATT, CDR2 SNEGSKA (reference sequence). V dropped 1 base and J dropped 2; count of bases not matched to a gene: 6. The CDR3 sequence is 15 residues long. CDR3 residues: CSARAERDTTDTQYF. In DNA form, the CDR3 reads TGCAGTGCTAGAGCTGAGCGGGATACCACAGATACGCAGTATTTT.

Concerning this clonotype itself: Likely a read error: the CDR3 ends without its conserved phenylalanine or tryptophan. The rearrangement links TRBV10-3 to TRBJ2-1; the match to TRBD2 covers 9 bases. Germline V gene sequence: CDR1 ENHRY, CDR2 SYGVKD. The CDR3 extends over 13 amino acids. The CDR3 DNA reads TGTGCTATCGGGGCAGCGGGGGGCAATGAGCAGTTCCTC. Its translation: CAIGAAGGNEQFL.

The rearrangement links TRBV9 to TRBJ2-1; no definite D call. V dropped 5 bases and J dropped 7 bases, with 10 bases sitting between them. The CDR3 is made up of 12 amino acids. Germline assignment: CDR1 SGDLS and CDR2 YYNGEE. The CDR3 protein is CASRGNGNEQFF. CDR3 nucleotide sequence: TGTGCCAGCAGAGGTAATGGGAATGAGCAGTTCTTC.

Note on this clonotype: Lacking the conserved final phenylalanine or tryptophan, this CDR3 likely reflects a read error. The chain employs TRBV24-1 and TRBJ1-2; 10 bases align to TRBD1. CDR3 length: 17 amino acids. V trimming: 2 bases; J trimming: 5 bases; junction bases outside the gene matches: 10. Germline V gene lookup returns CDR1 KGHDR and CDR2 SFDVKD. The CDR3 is CATSDSRRQGARYGYTS. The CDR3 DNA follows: TGTGCCACCAGTGATTCGAGACGACAGGGGGCAAGATATGGCTACACCTCC.

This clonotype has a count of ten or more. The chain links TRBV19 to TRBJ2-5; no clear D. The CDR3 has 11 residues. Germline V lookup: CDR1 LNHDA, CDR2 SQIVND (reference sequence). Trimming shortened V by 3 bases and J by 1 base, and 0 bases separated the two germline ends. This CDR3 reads CASSIQETQYF. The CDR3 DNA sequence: TGTGCCAGTAGTATCCAAGAGACCCAGTACTTC.

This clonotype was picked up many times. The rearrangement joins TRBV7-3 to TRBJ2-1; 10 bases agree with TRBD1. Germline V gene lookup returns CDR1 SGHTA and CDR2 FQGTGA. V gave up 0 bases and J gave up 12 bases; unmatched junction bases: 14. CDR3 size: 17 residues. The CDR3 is CASSLTGGTGESTRQFF. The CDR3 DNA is TGTGCCAGCAGCTTAACTGGTGGGACAGGGGAATCCACCCGGCAGTTCTTC.

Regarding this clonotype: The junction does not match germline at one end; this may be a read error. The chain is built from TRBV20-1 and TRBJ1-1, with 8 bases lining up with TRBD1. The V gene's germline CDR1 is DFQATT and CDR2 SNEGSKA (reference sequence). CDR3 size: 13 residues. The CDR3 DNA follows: TGCAGTGCTAGAGACTCCAGGGGGCTTGAAGCTTCCTTC. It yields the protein CSARDSRGLEASF.

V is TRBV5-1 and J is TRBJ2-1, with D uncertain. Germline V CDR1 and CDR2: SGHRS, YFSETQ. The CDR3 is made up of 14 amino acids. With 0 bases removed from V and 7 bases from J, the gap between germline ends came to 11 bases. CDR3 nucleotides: TGCGCCAGCAGCTTGGCATTGTTAACGAATGAGCAGTTCTTC. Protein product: CASSLALLTNEQFF.

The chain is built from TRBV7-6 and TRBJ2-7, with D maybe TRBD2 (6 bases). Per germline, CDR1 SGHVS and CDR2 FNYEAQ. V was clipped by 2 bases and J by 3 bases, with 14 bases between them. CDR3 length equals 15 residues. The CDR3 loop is CASSLSAPGLYEQYF. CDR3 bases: TGTGCCAGCAGCTTATCGGCCCCGGGACTCTACGAGCAGTACTTC.